The source of this T cell receptor beta chain is a study of T-cell memory formation after mild COVID-19. Using its own MiXCR run on the 5' RACE reads, TCRdb lists one record per CDR3 protein. The data show 350,000 or so distinct CDR3 sequences, 20% to 25% seen once. The origin of this receptor is an adult woman who had mild COVID-19 (a few samples of this study predate the infection). Cell type and time point are not known. Sequenced: PBMCs or a T cell subset sorted from them (not recorded which).

Written as DNA, the CDR3 is TGTGCCAGTACCCGGACAGGGTCGAACACTGAAGCTTTCTTT. Encoded protein: CASTRTGSNTEAFF. The chain carries TRBV19 and TRBJ1-1, with 8 bases identical to TRBD1. The ends lost 7 bases at V and 1 base at J; junction bases unmatched: 5. The CDR3 contains 14 residues. Germline V gene sequence: CDR1 LNHDA, CDR2 SQIVND (reference sequence).